The 2 T cell receptor beta chains below all came from one sample that was sequenced in a study of PD-L1 blockade in urothelial cancer. Only in-frame clones appear in the TCRdb table, and some are missing; sequencing was by immunoSEQ multiplex PCR. The sample consists of tens of thousands of clones, approximately 80% of them appearing once. Time point meaning: pretreatment peripheral blood. The source material was PBMCs, sampled around atezolizumab (anti-PD-L1) treatment. The receptor set was obtained from an older man with urothelial cancer.

V gene TRBV6-6 combines with J gene TRBJ2-3; 10 nucleotides match TRBD1. The germline gives CDR1 MNHNY, CDR2 SVGAGI (reference sequence). The CDR3 sequence is 16 residues long. The V segment lost 0 bases and the J segment 5 bases; nucleotides outside the gene matches: 5. The CDR3 sequence is CASSYSTGGAQDTQYF. The CDR3 nucleotides are TGTGCCAGCAGTTACTCGACAGGGGGCGCACAAGATACGCAGTATTTT.

V gene TRBV25-1 combines with J gene TRBJ2-5; 9 nucleotides line up with TRBD1. Germline lookup yields CDR1 MGHDK and CDR2 SYGVNS. Losses at the gene ends were 3 bases for V and 4 bases for J; bases not matched to a gene: 6. This CDR3 has 15 amino acids. In nucleotides, the CDR3 is TGTGCCAGCAGTGAGGGGGACAGGGCGGGAGAGACCCAGTACTTC. Encoded protein: CASSEGDRAGETQYF.